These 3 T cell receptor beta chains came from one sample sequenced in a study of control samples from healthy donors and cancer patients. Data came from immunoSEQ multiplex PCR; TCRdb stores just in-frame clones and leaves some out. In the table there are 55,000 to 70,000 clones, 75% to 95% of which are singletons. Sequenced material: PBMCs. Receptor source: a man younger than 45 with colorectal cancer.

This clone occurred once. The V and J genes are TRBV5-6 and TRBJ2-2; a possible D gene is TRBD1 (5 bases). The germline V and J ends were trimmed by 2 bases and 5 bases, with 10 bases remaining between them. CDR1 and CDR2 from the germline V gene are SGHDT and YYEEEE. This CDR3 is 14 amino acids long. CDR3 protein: CASSLDRWTGELFF. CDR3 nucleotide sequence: TGTGCCAGCAGCTTAGACAGATGGACCGGGGAGCTGTTTTTT.

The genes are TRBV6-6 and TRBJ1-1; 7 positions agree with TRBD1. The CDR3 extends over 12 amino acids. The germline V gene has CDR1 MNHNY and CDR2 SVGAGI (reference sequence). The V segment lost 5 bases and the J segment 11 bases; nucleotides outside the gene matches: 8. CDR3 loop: CASSVQGLGAFF. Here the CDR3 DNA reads TGTGCCAGCAGTGTACAGGGGTTGGGCGCTTTCTTT.

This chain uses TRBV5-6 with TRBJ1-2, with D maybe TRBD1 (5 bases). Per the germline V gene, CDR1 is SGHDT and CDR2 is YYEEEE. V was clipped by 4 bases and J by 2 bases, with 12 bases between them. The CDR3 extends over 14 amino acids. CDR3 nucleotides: TGTGCCAGCAGCGGCTTCAACAGGAACTATGGCTACACCTTC. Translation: CASSGFNRNYGYTF.